The next 30 T cell receptor beta chains were all read from a single sample in a study of early T cells in non-severe SARS-CoV-2 infection. TCRdb reprocessed the 5' RACE reads with MiXCR, giving one entry per CDR3 protein. The repertoire holds tens of thousands of distinct CDR3 sequences, with around 11% as singletons. The sample taken for sequencing was whole blood. The receptors come from an adult who was a healthcare worker with PCR-confirmed SARS-CoV-2 infection or an uninfected control (not recorded which).

The chain employs TRBV10-3 and TRBJ2-1; unclear D gene. Trimming left V 3 bases short and J 7 bases short, with 4 bases between. Germline V gene data show CDR1 as ENHRY and CDR2 as SYGVKD. The CDR3 is made up of 11 amino acids. CDR3 amino acids: CAISDTNEQFF. CDR3 nucleotides: TGTGCCATCAGTGATACTAATGAGCAGTTCTTC.

The chain combines TRBV4-1 with TRBJ2-7; D call uncertain. The CDR3 has 13 residues. The germline V gene has CDR1 MGHRA and CDR2 YSYEKL. The germline V and J ends were trimmed by 0 bases and 6 bases, with 9 bases remaining between them. The CDR3 region is CASSQDLRAEQYF. In nucleotides, the CDR3 is TGCGCCAGCAGCCAAGATCTAAGGGCCGAGCAGTACTTC.

The V gene is TRBV3-1, the J gene TRBJ2-1; D gene uncertain. Between the trimmed V and J ends, which lost 0 bases and 8 bases, there was a span of 8 bases. CDR1 and CDR2 from the germline V gene are LGHDT and YNNKEL (reference sequence). CDR3 length: 13 amino acids. CDR3: CASSQDLIDEQFF. CDR3 sequence (DNA): TGTGCCAGCAGCCAAGACCTGATTGATGAGCAGTTCTTC.

The sample holds a few counts of this clonotype. This chain uses TRBV19 with TRBJ1-5; D is uncertain. With 3 bases removed from V and 4 bases from J, the gap between germline ends came to 10 bases. Germline CDR1 LNHDA, CDR2 SQIVND (reference sequence). The CDR3 contains 14 residues. The CDR3 reads CASSIQAPNQPQHF. The CDR3 nucleotides read TGTGCCAGTAGTATCCAAGCTCCTAATCAGCCCCAGCATTTT.

The V gene is TRBV12-5, the J gene TRBJ2-1, with D hard to call. Trimming removed 0 bases at V and 0 bases at J, with 9 bases between. Germline V gene sequence: CDR1 LGHNT, CDR2 FRNRAP. The CDR3 has 16 amino acids. The CDR3 DNA sequence: TGTGCTAGTGGTTTGGTAGGATTCAGCTCCTACAATGAGCAGTTCTTC. As protein: CASGLVGFSSYNEQFF.

This clonotype was counted only a few times. The CDR3 protein is CASSQGGRSVAFF. CDR3 nucleotide sequence: TGTGCCAGCAGCCAAGGGGGGAGGAGCGTAGCTTTCTTT. The V gene is TRBV3-2, the J gene TRBJ1-1. TRBV3-2 is described as a pseudogene. The length of the CDR3 is 13 residues.

There are many counts of this clonotype. This chain links TRBV29-1 with TRBJ2-1; 8 bases are a match to TRBD2. The V segment lost 4 bases and the J segment 5 bases; nucleotides outside the gene matches: 4. Germline-derived CDR1 and CDR2 are SQVTM and ANQGSEA. The CDR3 runs 13 residues. Written as DNA, the CDR3 is TGCAGCGTTGTTAGCGGGACTGACAATGAGCAGTTCTTC. Amino acid sequence: CSVVSGTDNEQFF.

The genes are TRBV19 and TRBJ1-2; TRBD1 might be the D (5 bases). The CDR3 extends over 13 amino acids. Trimming took off 5 bases at V and 4 bases at J, with 11 bases between the two ends. Germline values: CDR1 LNHDA, CDR2 SQIVND (reference sequence). DNA of the CDR3: TGTGCCAGTAGTGAACGACAGCTCTATGGCTACACCTTC. Amino acids: CASSERQLYGYTF.

This clonotype was recorded many times. V and J are TRBV5-1 and TRBJ2-7; tentatively, D is TRBD1 (6 bases). CDR3 length equals 15 residues. V lost 0 bases and J 3 bases, leaving 13 bases between the germline ends. CDR1 is SGHRS and CDR2 is YFSETQ in the germline V gene. The CDR3 loop reads CASSLVPGQDYEQYF. CDR3 DNA: TGCGCCAGCAGCTTGGTCCCGGGACAAGACTACGAGCAGTACTTC.

The sample holds a few counts of this clonotype. The rearrangement joins TRBV19 to TRBJ1-2; D possibly corresponds to TRBD1 (5 bases). The CDR3 length is 13 residues. Trimming left V 6 bases short and J 2 bases short, with 10 bases between. CDR1 LNHDA and CDR2 SQIVND come from the germline V gene (reference sequence). The CDR3 DNA follows: TGTGCCAGTAGGCGGGACGGAAACTATGGCTACACCTTC. Translated: CASRRDGNYGYTF.

This chain connects TRBV6-5 to TRBJ2-2; possibly TRBD1 for D (5 bases). V lost 6 bases and J 2 bases, leaving 10 bases between the germline ends. CDR3 length: 14 residues. Germline V gene sequence: CDR1 MNHEY, CDR2 SVGAGI. The CDR3 protein is CASRRQSNTGELFF. The DNA of the CDR3 is TGTGCCAGCAGGAGACAGTCAAACACCGGGGAGCTGTTTTTT.

The chain links TRBV12-3 or TRBV12-4 to TRBJ2-2; D gene uncertain. V was shortened by 1 base and J by 6 bases, with 9 bases between the two germline ends. The CDR3 totals 14 residues. CDR3 residues: CASSLGAKAGELFF. In nucleotides, the CDR3 is TGTGCCAGCAGTTTAGGGGCGAAAGCCGGGGAGCTGTTTTTT.

This clonotype was seen ten or more times. This chain uses TRBV7-9 with TRBJ1-6; possibly TRBD1 for D (5 bases). Trimming shortened V by 10 bases and J by 6 bases, and 16 bases separated the two germline ends. This CDR3 comprises 14 residues. Germline V gene sequence: CDR1 SEHNR, CDR2 FQNEAQ (reference sequence). The CDR3 sequence: CAIQRGSGNSPLHF. The CDR3 coding sequence is TGTGCCATTCAAAGGGGTAGTGGTAATTCACCCCTCCACTTT.

This clonotype turned up a few times. The chain recombines TRBV18 with TRBJ1-1; D perhaps matches TRBD1 (5 bases). The CDR3 sequence is 16 residues long. The V gene's germline CDR1 is KGHSH and CDR2 LQKENI. V lost 5 bases and J lost 6, with 22 bases in between. The CDR3 is CASSSQPSGRAPEAFF. CDR3 nucleotide sequence: TGTGCCAGCTCATCGCAACCCTCAGGGAGAGCCCCTGAAGCTTTCTTT. The full variable domain, in which reference TRBV18 and TRBJ1-1 provide the parts outside the CDR3, is NAGVMQNPRHLVRRRGQEARLRCSPMKGHSHVYWYRQLPEEGLKFMVYLQKENIIDESGMPKERFSAEFPKEGPSILRIQQVVRGDSAAYFCASSSQPSGRAPEAFFGQGTRLTVV.

The chain links TRBV20-1 to TRBJ2-1, with TRBD2 matching 7 bases. This CDR3 is built from 14 residues. Germline V CDR1 and CDR2: DFQATT, SNEGSKA (reference sequence). V shed 6 bases, J shed 8 bases, and the junction held 13 bases outside the gene matches. CDR3 residues: CSAKTSPTTYEQFF. In DNA, the CDR3 is TGCAGTGCAAAGACTAGCCCTACGACCTATGAGCAGTTCTTC.

This clonotype has only a few counts. The rearrangement uses TRBV5-1 and TRBJ2-3; D is unresolved. CDR1 SGHRS and CDR2 YFSETQ come from the germline V gene. The CDR3 contains 14 residues. Trimming removed 0 bases from V and 4 bases from J, with 9 bases in between. The CDR3 spells CASSLEAGADTQYF. The CDR3 DNA sequence: TGCGCCAGCAGCTTGGAGGCTGGGGCAGATACGCAGTATTTT.

The V and J genes are TRBV5-4 and TRBJ2-5, with D perhaps matching TRBD2 (6 bases). The V and J ends lost 4 bases and 0 bases respectively, with 10 bases between them. This CDR3 contains 14 residues. CDR1 and CDR2 (germline): SGHNT, YYREEE (reference sequence). CDR3: CASSLGTYQETQYF. CDR3 coding DNA: TGTGCCAGCAGCCTTGGGACTTACCAAGAGACCCAGTACTTC.

This clonotype was seen only a few times. The chain uses TRBV12-3 or TRBV12-4 and TRBJ2-2; D call uncertain. The ends were cut back, 6 bases at V and 1 base at J, with 6 bases in the middle. The CDR3 extends over 13 amino acids. The CDR3 region is CASRAGNTGELFF. As DNA, the CDR3 is TGTGCCAGCAGAGCAGGGAACACCGGGGAGCTGTTTTTT.

This clonotype has ten or more counts. The chain carries TRBV7-8 and TRBJ1-3, with no clear D. CDR3 length equals 15 residues. Per the germline V gene, CDR1 is SGHVS and CDR2 is FQNEAQ. Between the trimmed V and J ends, which lost 5 bases and 1 base, there was a span of 12 bases. As DNA, the CDR3 is TGTGCCAGCAGCCCCCGGAGGGTTTCTGGAAACACCATATATTTT. Residues: CASSPRRVSGNTIYF.

This clonotype was seen repeatedly, ten times or more. V and J are TRBV24-1 and TRBJ2-1; 7 bases map to TRBD2. Unmatched junction bases numbered 10, after V lost 9 bases and J lost 6 bases. The CDR3 covers 14 residues. The germline V gene encodes CDR1 KGHDR and CDR2 SFDVKD. The CDR3 DNA sequence: TGTGCCACCGGAACTAAAACTAGCGCCAATGAGCAGTTCTTC. It codes for CATGTKTSANEQFF.

The CDR3 protein is CSGREGSVLDTQYF. CDR3 coding DNA: TGCAGTGGCAGGGAGGGATCCGTTTTAGATACGCAGTATTTT. J is TRBJ2-3 and V is TRBV20-1, with TRBD2 matching 7 bases. The CDR3 length is 14 residues. CDR1 DFQATT and CDR2 SNEGSKA come from the germline V gene (reference sequence). V shed 7 bases, J shed 5 bases, and the junction held 12 bases outside the gene matches.

The V call is TRBV5-5, the J call TRBJ1-3, with D perhaps matching TRBD1 (6 bases). Germline V gene lookup returns CDR1 SGHKS and CDR2 YYEKEE (reference sequence). Trimming cost V 1 base and J 2 bases, with 7 bases left between them. The CDR3 contains 14 residues. CDR3 nucleotide sequence: TGTGCCAGCAGCTTGCCAGGGGCTGGAAACACCATATATTTT. Protein product: CASSLPGAGNTIYF.

There are a few counts of this clonotype. The rearrangement joins TRBV21-1 to TRBJ2-1; the DNA was not used to check the table's D call, TRBD2. TRBV21-1 is a pseudogene segment. The length of the CDR3 is 16 residues. CDR3 sequence: CASRLFGEAPLVEQFF. The CDR3 DNA follows: TGTGCCAGCCGACTTTTCGGGGAGGCCCCTCTGGTAGAGCAGTTCTTC.

This clonotype was seen ten or more times. The chain's CDR3 is CASFPFTGANTGELFF. The DNA of the CDR3 is TGTGCCAGCTTCCCTTTCACAGGGGCGAACACCGGGGAGCTGTTTTTT. The chain has TRBV7-9 and TRBJ2-2, with TRBD1 identical over 7 bases. The CDR3 covers 16 residues. After removal of 8 bases from V and 0 bases from J, the junction contained 9 bases not matched to a gene. CDR1 and CDR2 (germline): SEHNR, FQNEAQ (reference sequence).

This clonotype appeared a few times. J is TRBJ2-3 and V is TRBV4-3, with D possibly TRBD2 on 6 matching bases. Deletions cut 6 bases from V and 7 bases from J, with 20 bases between. The length of the CDR3 is 15 residues. Germline lookup yields CDR1 LGHNA and CDR2 YSLEER. The CDR3 sequence: CASSQSGTLTNTQYF. CDR3 in DNA: TGCGCCAGCAGTCAATCCGGGACTCTGACGAATACGCAGTATTTT.

The V gene is TRBV6-2 or TRBV6-3, the J gene TRBJ2-3; TRBD2 is a possible D gene (5 bases). Trimming took 1 base from V and 3 from J, leaving 11 bases between them. This CDR3 is built from 15 residues. The germline V gene has CDR1 MNHEY and CDR2 SVGEGT. The CDR3 DNA follows: TGTGCCAGCAGTTACTTGGAGCGGACGACAGATACGCAGTATTTT. The encoded protein is CASSYLERTTDTQYF.

In its sample, this clonotype was seen a few times. The chain couples TRBV18 to TRBJ2-2; TRBD2 aligns across 7 bases. This CDR3 region has 17 residues. V was pared by 5 bases and J by 4 bases, with 13 bases of the junction left unmatched. CDR1 is KGHSH, CDR2 LQKENI, per germline. CDR3 region: CASSAIPRLAGTGELFF. The CDR3 DNA is TGTGCCAGCTCAGCTATACCACGACTAGCAGGCACCGGGGAGCTGTTTTTT.

This clonotype was seen many times. The chain recombines TRBV12-3 or TRBV12-4 with TRBJ2-3; 12 bases agree with TRBD2. This CDR3 is 16 amino acids long. The V segment lost 5 bases and the J segment 1 base; nucleotides outside the gene matches: 4. DNA of the CDR3: TGTGCCAGCAGTCCCCTAGCGGGGGGGCGCACAGATACGCAGTATTTT. Translation: CASSPLAGGRTDTQYF.

There are a few counts of this clonotype. V is TRBV18 and J is TRBJ2-7, with D hard to call. Trimming shortened V by 6 bases and J by 0 bases, and 12 bases separated the two germline ends. The CDR3 has 14 amino acids. Germline CDR1 and CDR2: KGHSH and LQKENI. The CDR3 sequence is CASSPSGASYEQYF. CDR3 coding DNA: TGTGCCAGCTCCCCGTCGGGTGCCTCCTACGAGCAGTACTTC.

This clonotype has a count of ten or more. V usage is TRBV30 and J usage is TRBJ2-7; D gene uncertain. The CDR3 runs 14 residues. Per germline, CDR1 GTSNPN and CDR2 SVGIG (reference sequence). V shed 0 bases and J shed 6 bases, with 15 bases lying between them. CDR3 loop: CAWSVGLLFGEQYF. Written as DNA, the CDR3 is TGTGCCTGGAGTGTCGGGCTCCTCTTCGGCGAGCAGTACTTC.